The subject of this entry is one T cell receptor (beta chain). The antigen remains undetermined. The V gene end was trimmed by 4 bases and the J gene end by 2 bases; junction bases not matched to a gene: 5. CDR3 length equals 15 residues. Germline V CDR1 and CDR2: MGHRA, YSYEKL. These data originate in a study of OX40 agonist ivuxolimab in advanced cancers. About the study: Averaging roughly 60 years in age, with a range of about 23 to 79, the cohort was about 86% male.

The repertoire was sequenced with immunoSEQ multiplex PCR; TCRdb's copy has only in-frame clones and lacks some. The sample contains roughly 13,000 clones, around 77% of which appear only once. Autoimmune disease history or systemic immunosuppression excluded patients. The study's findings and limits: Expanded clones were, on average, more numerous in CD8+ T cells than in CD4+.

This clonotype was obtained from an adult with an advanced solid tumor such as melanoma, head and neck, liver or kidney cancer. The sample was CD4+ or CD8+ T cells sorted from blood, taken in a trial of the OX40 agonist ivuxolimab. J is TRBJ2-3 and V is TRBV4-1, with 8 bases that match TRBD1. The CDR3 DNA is TGCGCCAGCAGCCCTCGGACAGGGCACACAGATACGCAGTATTTT. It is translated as CASSPRTGHTDTQYF.